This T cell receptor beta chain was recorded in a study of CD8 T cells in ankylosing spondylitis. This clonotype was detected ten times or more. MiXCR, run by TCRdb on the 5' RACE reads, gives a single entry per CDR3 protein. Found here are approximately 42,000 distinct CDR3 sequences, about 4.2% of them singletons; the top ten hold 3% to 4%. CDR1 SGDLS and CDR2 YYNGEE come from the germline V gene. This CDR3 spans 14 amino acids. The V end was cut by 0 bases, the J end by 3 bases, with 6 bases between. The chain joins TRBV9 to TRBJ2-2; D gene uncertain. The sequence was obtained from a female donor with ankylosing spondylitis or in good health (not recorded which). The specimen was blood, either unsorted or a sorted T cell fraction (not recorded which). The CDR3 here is CASSVESYTGELFF. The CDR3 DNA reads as TGTGCCAGCAGCGTAGAGTCTTACACCGGGGAGCTGTTTTTT.